What follows is one T cell receptor beta chain and its context. The antigen is not known. This entry belongs to a study of radiotherapy plus CTLA-4 blockade in lung cancer. Study details: Objective response was observed in more than 15% of patients, and disease control in about 30%.

Focal radiation and CTLA-4 blockade (ipilimumab) were tested in chemo-refractory metastatic non-small-cell lung cancer patients. The protocol was immunoSEQ multiplex PCR, while the TCRdb copy is restricted to in-frame clones and leaves out a portion. The sample contains about 49,000 clones, approximately 81% of which appear only once. Study-wide results and limits: Blood saw expansion of tumor-derived TCR clones after radiotherapy plus ipilimumab.

The sequencing used peripheral blood, collected from a patient treated with radiotherapy plus ipilimumab. The TCR sequence derives from a human donor with non-small cell lung cancer whose response to radiotherapy plus ipilimumab could not be evaluated.

The CDR3 DNA follows: TGCGCCAGCAGCCAAGATATTAGGCGGGAGACCCAGTACTTC. Its protein product is CASSQDIRRETQYF. The chain is built from TRBV4-3 and TRBJ2-5, with D unresolved. The CDR3 has 14 residues. Per germline, CDR1 LGHNA and CDR2 YSLEER. The germline V and J ends were trimmed by 0 bases and 5 bases, with 10 bases remaining between them.